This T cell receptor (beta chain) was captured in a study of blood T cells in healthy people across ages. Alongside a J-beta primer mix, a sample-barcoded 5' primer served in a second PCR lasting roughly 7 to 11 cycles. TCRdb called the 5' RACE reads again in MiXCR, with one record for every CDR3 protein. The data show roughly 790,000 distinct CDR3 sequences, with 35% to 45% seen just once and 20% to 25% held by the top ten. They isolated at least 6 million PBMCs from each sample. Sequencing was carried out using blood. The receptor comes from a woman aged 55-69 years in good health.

CDR3 DNA sequence: TGTGCCAGCAGCCCCTTCGGAGGTACCTATGGCTACACCTTC. Translated, it gives CASSPFGGTYGYTF. V is TRBV7-3 and J is TRBJ1-2, with D unclear. V shed 5 bases and J shed 4 bases, with 14 bases lying between them. In germline, CDR1 is SGHTA, CDR2 FQGTGA. The CDR3 spans 14 residues.